The source of this T cell receptor beta chain is a study of blood T cell repertoires in COVID-19. Study background: COVID-19 samples collected from the United States, Italy and Spain covered acute and convalescent phases. T cells, B-cell-depleted T cells, or PBMCs supplied cDNA or gDNA.

Authors' analysis steps: From reference gene primer amplification, estimates of nucleated cell counts were derived. The table came from immunoSEQ multiplex PCR; TCRdb's copy has only in-frame clones and leaves some out. Clone size and V and J calls were adopted from that table, with D and trimming inferred from the DNA. Here the sample spans a few hundred thousand clones, about 83% being singletons. The sample was peripheral blood. The sequence derives from an elderly man with acute or convalescent COVID-19.

Here the CDR3 reads CASGQREVINEQFF. The CDR3 DNA sequence: TGTGCCAGTGGGCAGCGGGAGGTGATCAATGAGCAGTTCTTC. This chain links TRBV19 with TRBJ2-1, with 9 bases matching TRBD2. The CDR3 extends over 14 amino acids. From germline, CDR1 is LNHDA and CDR2 SQIVND (reference sequence). The J segment lost 6 bases and the V segment lost 8 bases, leaving 8 bases of the junction unmatched.